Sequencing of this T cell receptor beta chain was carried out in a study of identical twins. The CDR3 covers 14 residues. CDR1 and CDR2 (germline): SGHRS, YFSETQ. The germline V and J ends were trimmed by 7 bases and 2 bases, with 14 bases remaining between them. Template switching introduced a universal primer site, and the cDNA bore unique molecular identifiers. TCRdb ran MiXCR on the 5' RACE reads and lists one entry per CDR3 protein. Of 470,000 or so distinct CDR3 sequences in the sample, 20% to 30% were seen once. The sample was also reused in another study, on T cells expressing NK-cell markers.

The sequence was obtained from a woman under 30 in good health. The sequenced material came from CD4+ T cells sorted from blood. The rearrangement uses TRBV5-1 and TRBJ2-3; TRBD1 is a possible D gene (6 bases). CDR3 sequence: CASQAGTTTDTQYF. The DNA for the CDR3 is TGCGCCAGCCAAGCAGGGACAACCACAGATACGCAGTATTTT.